These T cell receptor beta chains were read from a single sample in a study of sequential checkpoint blockade in melanoma. TCRdb's copy holds only in-frame clones and misses some; the assay was immunoSEQ multiplex PCR. The data hold about 37,000 clones, with 32% observed a single time. The sample consisted of tumor tissue (inferred from file names), taken from a patient given nivolumab and ipilimumab in sequence. The receptors derive from a human donor with melanoma. Both conserved end residues are part of each CDR3. A D gene is named only where the DNA matches it firmly. Size is omitted from some rows. Given values are once, few, many or a class for expanded clones.

j_call v_call clone_size d_call cdr3_aa
TRBJ1-1 TRBV6-7 . . CASGRGTEAFF
TRBJ1-5 TRBV19 . . CASSFTPWRKGNQPQHF
TRBJ1-4 TRBV9 few . CASSSGVIATNEKLFF
TRBJ2-7 TRBV11-3 . TRBD2 CASPPSGTARGEQYF
TRBJ1-1 TRBV30 few TRBD1 CAWSSRDRGVRNTEAFF
TRBJ1-2 TRBV9 few . CASSPTQEYYGYTF
TRBJ2-2 TRBV9 few . CASSVGLPTGELFF
TRBJ2-1 TRBV5-1 . TRBD1 CASSPGTGVAYEQFF
TRBJ1-4 TRBV5-1 . TRBD1 CASSLQGAQVSEKLFF
TRBJ2-5 TRBV19 . . CASSTVAGETQYF
TRBJ2-5 TRBV25-1 . . CASSGRDTQETQYF
TRBJ2-3 TRBV9 . . CASRTLGGPMLLAQYF